Reported below is one T cell receptor (beta chain). Its specificity is unknown. V lost 5 bases, J lost 4 bases, and 12 bases stayed unmatched. The CDR3 runs to 16 residues. From germline, CDR1 is ENHRY and CDR2 SYGVKD. The study ran the assay at deep level. The method was immunoSEQ multiplex PCR; TCRdb's version includes in-frame clones alone and lacks a portion of them. The table shows millions of clones, with around nine tenths occurring only once. This specimen comes from a study of shared clonotypes between healthy human individuals. The overall study: Plates per donor: three CD4 naive, three CD4 memory, two CD8 naive, one CD8 memory. The study's findings and limits: Non-shared clonotypes had lower generation probabilities than those shared by all four donors.

A CD45RA-negative memory subset and a CD45RA+ naive subset were separated from the CD4+ cells. The sample was naive CD4+ T cells sorted from blood. Subset specified: CD45RA+ positively selected. The V call is TRBV10-3, the J call TRBJ2-5; 8 bases are a match to TRBD2. This TCR was recovered from a man aged 18 to 29 in good health. The CDR3 nucleotides read TGTGCCATCAGTCAAAGACGGGGGGGACAAGGAGAGACCCAGTACTTC. As protein: CAISQRRGGQGETQYF.